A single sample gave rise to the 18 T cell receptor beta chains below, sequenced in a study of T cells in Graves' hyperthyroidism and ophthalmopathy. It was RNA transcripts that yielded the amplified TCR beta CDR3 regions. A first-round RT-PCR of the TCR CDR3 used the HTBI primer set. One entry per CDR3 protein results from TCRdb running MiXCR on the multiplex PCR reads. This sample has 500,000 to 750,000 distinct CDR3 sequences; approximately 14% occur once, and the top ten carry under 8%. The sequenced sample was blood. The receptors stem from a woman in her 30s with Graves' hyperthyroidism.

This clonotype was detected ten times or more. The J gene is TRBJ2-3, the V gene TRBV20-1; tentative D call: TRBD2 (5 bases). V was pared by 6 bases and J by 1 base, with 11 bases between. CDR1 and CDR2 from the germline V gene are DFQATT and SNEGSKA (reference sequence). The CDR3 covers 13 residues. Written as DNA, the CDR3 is TGCAGTGCGCAGGACTTGCGCACAGATACGCAGTATTTT. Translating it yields CSAQDLRTDTQYF.

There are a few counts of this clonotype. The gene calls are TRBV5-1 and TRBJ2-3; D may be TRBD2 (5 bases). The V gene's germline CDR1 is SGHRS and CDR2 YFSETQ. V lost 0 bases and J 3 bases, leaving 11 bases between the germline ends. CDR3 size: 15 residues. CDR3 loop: CASSLGRDWTDTQYF. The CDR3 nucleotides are TGCGCCAGCAGCTTGGGACGGGATTGGACAGATACGCAGTATTTT. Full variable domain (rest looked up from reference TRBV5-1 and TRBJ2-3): KAGVTQTPRYLIKTRGQQVTLSCSPISGHRSVSWYQQTPGQGLQFLFEYFSETQRNKGNFPGRFSGRQFSNSRSEMNVSTLELGDSALYLCASSLGRDWTDTQYFGPGTRLTVL.

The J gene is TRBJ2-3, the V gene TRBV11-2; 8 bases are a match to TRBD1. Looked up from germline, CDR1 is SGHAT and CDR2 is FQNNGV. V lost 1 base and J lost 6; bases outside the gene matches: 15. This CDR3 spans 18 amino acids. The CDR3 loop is CASSLVLAGTGSADTQYF. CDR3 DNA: TGTGCCAGCAGCTTAGTTCTAGCCGGGACAGGAAGCGCGGATACGCAGTATTTT.

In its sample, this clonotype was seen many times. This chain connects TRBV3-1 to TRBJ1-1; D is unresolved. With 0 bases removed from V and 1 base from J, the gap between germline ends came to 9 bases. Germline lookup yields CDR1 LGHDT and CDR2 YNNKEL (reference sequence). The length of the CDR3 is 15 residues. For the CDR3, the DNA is TGTGCCAGCAGCCAAGATCTTAAGAGGAACACTGAAGCTTTCTTT. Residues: CASSQDLKRNTEAFF.

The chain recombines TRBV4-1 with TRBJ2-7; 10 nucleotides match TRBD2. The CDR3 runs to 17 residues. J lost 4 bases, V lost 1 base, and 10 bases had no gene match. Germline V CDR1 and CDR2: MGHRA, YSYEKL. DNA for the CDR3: TGCGCCAGCAGCCAAGGACGACCGGGACTAGCGAGGTACGAGCAGTACTTC. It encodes CASSQGRPGLARYEQYF.

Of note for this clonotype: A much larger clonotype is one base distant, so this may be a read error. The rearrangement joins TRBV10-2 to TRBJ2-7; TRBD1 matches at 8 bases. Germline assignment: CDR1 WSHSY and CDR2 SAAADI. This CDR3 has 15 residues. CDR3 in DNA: TGTGCCAGCAGCGCAGCCCCGGGACAGGCCCACGAGCAGTACTTC. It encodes CASSAAPGQAHEQYF.

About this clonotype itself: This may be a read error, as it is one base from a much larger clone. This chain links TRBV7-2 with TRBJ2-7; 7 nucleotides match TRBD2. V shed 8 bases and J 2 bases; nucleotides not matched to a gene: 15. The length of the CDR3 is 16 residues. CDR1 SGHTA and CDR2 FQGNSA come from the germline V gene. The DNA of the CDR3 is TGTGCCAGCCCCAGGGCGGCTAGCGGCATCACCTACGAGCAGTACTTC. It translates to CASPRAASGITYEQYF. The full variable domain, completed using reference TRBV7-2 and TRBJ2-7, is GAGVSQSPSNKVTEKGKDVELRCDPISGHTALYWYRQSLGQGLEFLIYFQGNSAPDKSGLPSDRFSAERTGGSVSTLTIQRTQQEDSAVYLCASPRAASGITYEQYFGPGTRLTVT.

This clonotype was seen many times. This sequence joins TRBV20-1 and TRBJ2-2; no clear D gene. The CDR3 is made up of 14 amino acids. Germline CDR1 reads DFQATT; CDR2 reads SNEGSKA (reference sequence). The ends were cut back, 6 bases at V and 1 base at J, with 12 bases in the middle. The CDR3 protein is CSAQGPVNTGELFF. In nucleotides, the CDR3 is TGCAGTGCCCAAGGGCCCGTGAACACCGGGGAGCTGTTTTTT.

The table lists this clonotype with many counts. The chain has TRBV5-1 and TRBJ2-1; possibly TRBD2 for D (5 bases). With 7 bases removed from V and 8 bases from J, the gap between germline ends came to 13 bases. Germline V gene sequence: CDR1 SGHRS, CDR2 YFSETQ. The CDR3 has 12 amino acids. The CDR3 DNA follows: TGCGCCAGCTCCGCGGAGGCCGATGAGCAGTTCTTC. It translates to CASSAEADEQFF.

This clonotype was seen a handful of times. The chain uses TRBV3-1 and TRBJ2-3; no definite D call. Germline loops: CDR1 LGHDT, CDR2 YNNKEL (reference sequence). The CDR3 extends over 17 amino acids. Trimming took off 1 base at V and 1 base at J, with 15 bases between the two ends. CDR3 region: CASSQVPLTERTDTQYF. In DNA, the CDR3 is TGTGCCAGCAGCCAAGTGCCCCTTACGGAGCGCACAGATACGCAGTATTTT.

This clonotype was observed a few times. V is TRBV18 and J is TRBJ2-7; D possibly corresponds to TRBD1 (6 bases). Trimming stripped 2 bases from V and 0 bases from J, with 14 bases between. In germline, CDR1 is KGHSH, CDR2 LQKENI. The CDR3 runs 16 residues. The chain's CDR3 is CASSPLETGSSYEQYF. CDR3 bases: TGTGCCAGCTCACCATTAGAGACAGGTAGCTCCTACGAGCAGTACTTC.

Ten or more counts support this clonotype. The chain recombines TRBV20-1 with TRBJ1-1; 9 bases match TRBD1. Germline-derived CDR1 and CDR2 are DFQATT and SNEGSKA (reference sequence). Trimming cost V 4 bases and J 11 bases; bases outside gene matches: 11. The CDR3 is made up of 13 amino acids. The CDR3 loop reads CSAITTGGWTAFF. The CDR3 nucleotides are TGCAGTGCTATTACGACAGGGGGGTGGACGGCTTTCTTT.

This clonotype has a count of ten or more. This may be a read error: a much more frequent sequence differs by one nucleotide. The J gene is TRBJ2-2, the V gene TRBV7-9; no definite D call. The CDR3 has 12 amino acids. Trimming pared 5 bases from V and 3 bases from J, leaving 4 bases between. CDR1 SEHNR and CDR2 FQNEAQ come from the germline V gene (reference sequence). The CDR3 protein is CASSVYTGELFF. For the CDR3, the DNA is TGTGCCAGCAGCGTCTACACCGGGGAGCTGTTTTTT.

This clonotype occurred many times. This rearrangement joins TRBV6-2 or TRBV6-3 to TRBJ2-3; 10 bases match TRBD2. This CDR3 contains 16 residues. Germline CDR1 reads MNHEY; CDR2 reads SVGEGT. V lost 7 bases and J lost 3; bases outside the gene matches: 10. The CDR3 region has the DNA TGTGCCAGCAAAGTAGGAACTAGCGGGAATACAGATACGCAGTATTTT. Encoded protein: CASKVGTSGNTDTQYF.

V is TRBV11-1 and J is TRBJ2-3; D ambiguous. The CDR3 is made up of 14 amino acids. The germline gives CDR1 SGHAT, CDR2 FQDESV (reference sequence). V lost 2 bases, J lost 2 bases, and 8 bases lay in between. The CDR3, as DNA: TGTGCCAGCAGCTTACTAGATATCACAGATACGCAGTATTTT. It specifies CASSLLDITDTQYF.

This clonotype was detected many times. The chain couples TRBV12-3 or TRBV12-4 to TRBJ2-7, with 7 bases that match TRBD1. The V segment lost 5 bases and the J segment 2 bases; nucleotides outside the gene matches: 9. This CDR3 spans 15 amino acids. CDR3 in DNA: TGTGCCAGCAGTACTACCACAGGGGATCCCTACGAGCAGTACTTC. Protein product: CASSTTTGDPYEQYF.

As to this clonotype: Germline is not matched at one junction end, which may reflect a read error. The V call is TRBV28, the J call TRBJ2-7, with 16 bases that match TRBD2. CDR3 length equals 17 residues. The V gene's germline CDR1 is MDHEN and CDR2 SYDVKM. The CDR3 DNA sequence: TGTGCCAGCAGTTCCCCGGGACTAGCGGGAGGGGGGTACGGGCAGTACTTC. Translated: CASSSPGLAGGGYGQYF.

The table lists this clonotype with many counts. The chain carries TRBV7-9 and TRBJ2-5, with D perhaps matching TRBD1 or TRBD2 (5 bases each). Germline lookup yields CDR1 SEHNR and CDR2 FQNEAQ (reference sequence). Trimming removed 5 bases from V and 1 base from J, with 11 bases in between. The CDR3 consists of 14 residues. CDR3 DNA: TGTGCCAGCAGCCCCCCGAGGGGCCAAGAGACCCAGTACTTC. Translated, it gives CASSPPRGQETQYF.